The 19 T cell receptor beta chains listed next were all sequenced from one sample in a study of cytomegalovirus exposure and HLA in healthy donors. PCR employed 60 Vbeta and 13 Jbeta primers. Data came from immunoSEQ multiplex PCR; TCRdb stores just in-frame clones and leaves some out. The repertoire holds 150,000 to 200,000 clones, with less than 90% as singletons. Source material: PBMCs. The receptors were gathered from a man in his fifties in good health and CMV-seronegative.

The chain carries TRBV5-1 and TRBJ2-7; 7 nucleotides line up with TRBD1. Germline CDR1 reads SGHRS; CDR2 reads YFSETQ. Germline trimming cut 4 bases from V and 3 bases from J; bases unmatched to any gene: 4. This CDR3 comprises 13 residues. CDR3 sequence reads: CASSPGQNYEQYF. Written as DNA, the CDR3 is TGCGCCAGCAGCCCGGGACAGAACTACGAGCAGTACTTC. The full variable domain, completed using reference TRBV5-1 and TRBJ2-7, is KAGVTQTPRYLIKTRGQQVTLSCSPISGHRSVSWYQQTPGQGLQFLFEYFSETQRNKGNFPGRFSGRQFSNSRSEMNVSTLELGDSALYLCASSPGQNYEQYFGPGTRLTVT.

Turning to this clone: Sequence at one end of the junction differs from germline and may be a read error. DNA of the CDR3: TGTGCCAGCAGTGAATGGAGGGGTAGAGACTTC. Its protein is CASSEWRGRDF. The chain joins TRBV2 to TRBJ2-5, with TRBD2 as a possible D gene (6 bases). The CDR3 has 11 amino acids. Germline values: CDR1 SNHLY, CDR2 FYNNEI.

V and J are TRBV6-5 and TRBJ2-1, with D possibly TRBD2 on 6 matching bases. The CDR3 sequence is 13 residues long. Per the germline V gene, CDR1 is MNHEY and CDR2 is SVGAGI. The ends were cut back, 6 bases at V and 3 bases at J, with 9 bases in the middle. For the CDR3, the DNA is TGTGCCAGCAGGGATAGCGGCTACAATGAGCAGTTCTTC. Protein: CASRDSGYNEQFF.

This CDR3 reads CASSSRLAGRRGNIQYF. CDR3 nucleotides: TGTGCCAGCAGCTCGCGACTAGCGGGGAGGCGGGGGAACATTCAGTACTTC. This chain joins TRBV7-2 and TRBJ2-4; 11 nucleotides align to TRBD2. The CDR3 runs 17 residues. The junction had 12 bases not matched to a gene; V was cut back by 4 bases and J by 7 bases. Germline CDR1 SGHTA, CDR2 FQGNSA. The variable domain in full, with the rest retrieved from reference TRBV7-2 and TRBJ2-4, is GAGVSQSPSNKVTEKGKDVELRCDPISGHTALYWYRQSLGQGLEFLIYFQGNSAPDKSGLPSDRFSAERTGGSVSTLTIQRTQQEDSAVYLCASSSRLAGRRGNIQYFGAGTRLSVL.

The genes are TRBV2 and TRBJ2-5; 9 bases align to TRBD1. V dropped 5 bases and J dropped 5; count of bases not matched to a gene: 9. The CDR3 covers 15 residues. The V gene's germline CDR1 is SNHLY and CDR2 FYNNEI. This chain's CDR3 is CASSLQGAFEETQYF. Here the CDR3 DNA reads TGTGCCAGCAGTTTACAGGGGGCTTTTGAGGAGACCCAGTACTTC.

This clone was seen only once. V is TRBV19 and J is TRBJ1-3; possible D gene TRBD1, 6 bases. Germline V lookup: CDR1 LNHDA, CDR2 SQIVND (reference sequence). V was trimmed by 5 bases and J by 0 bases, leaving 17 bases between them. The CDR3 contains 17 residues. The CDR3 protein is CASSLTGSSSSGNTIYF. The CDR3, as DNA: TGTGCCAGTAGTCTTACAGGGAGTTCCTCCTCTGGAAACACCATATATTTT.

V is TRBV11-2 and J is TRBJ1-4; the D is unclear. CDR3 size: 14 residues. Germline-derived CDR1 and CDR2 are SGHAT and FQNNGV. Trimming stripped 5 bases from V and 3 bases from J, with 10 bases between. CDR3 sequence (DNA): TGTGCCAGCAGCATCCGACAAGCTAATGAAAAACTGTTTTTT. Its protein product is CASSIRQANEKLFF.

The chain employs TRBV28 and TRBJ2-6, with a weak D call TRBD2 (5 bases). Germline V gene lookup returns CDR1 MDHEN and CDR2 SYDVKM. The CDR3 is 15 residues long. Trimming removed 5 bases from V and 0 bases from J, with 8 bases in between. CDR3 amino acids: CASSGGHSGANVLTF. The CDR3 nucleotides are TGTGCCAGCAGTGGCGGGCACTCTGGGGCCAACGTCCTGACTTTC.

This CDR3 reads CATSREGTYNSPLHF. The CDR3 bases are TGTGCCACCAGCAGAGAAGGGACATATAATTCACCCCTCCACTTT. This rearrangement joins TRBV15 to TRBJ1-6, with a weak D call TRBD1 (6 bases). This CDR3 comprises 15 residues. V was trimmed by 0 bases and J by 4 bases, leaving 7 bases between them. Germline V gene sequence: CDR1 LNHNV, CDR2 YYDKDF (reference sequence).

J is TRBJ1-1 and V is TRBV5-1; weak D call: TRBD1 (6 bases). Germline assignment: CDR1 SGHRS and CDR2 YFSETQ. CDR3 length: 12 residues. V lost 4 bases to trimming and J lost 8 bases, with 12 bases between them. In nucleotides, the CDR3 is TGCGCCAGCAGCCCCGAGGGGGACGAAGCTTTCTTT. Translation: CASSPEGDEAFF.

The chain combines TRBV2 with TRBJ1-2, with 7 bases matching TRBD1. From germline, CDR1 is SNHLY and CDR2 FYNNEI. This CDR3 spans 14 amino acids. The V and J ends lost 6 bases and 2 bases, in that order; junction bases with no gene match: 6. This chain's CDR3 is CASSSQGRNYGYTF. The CDR3 DNA reads as TGTGCCAGCAGCTCACAGGGGCGGAACTATGGCTACACCTTC.

The rearrangement uses TRBV28 and TRBJ1-4, with 10 bases fitting TRBD1. Germline CDR1 MDHEN, CDR2 SYDVKM. The CDR3 is made up of 17 amino acids. The trim removed 0 bases at V and 7 bases at J, leaving 8 bases unmatched. This CDR3 is CASSLWGDRGWGEKLFF. In DNA form, the CDR3 reads TGTGCCAGCAGTTTATGGGGGGACAGGGGATGGGGTGAAAAACTGTTTTTT. The variable domain in full, completed from reference TRBV28 and TRBJ1-4, reads DVKVTQSSRYLVKRTGEKVFLECVQDMDHENMFWYRQDPGLGLRLIYFSYDVKMKEKGDIPEGYSVSREKKERFSLILESASTNQTSMYLCASSLWGDRGWGEKLFFGSGTQLSVL.

This chain connects TRBV7-2 to TRBJ1-1; D unclear. V was trimmed by 1 base and J by 5 bases, leaving 8 bases between them. This CDR3 spans 13 amino acids. CDR1 and CDR2 (germline): SGHTA, FQGNSA. The CDR3 is CASSLVEGTEAFF. The CDR3 region has the DNA TGTGCCAGCAGCTTAGTGGAGGGAACTGAAGCTTTCTTT.

Concerning this clone: Relative to the germline gene, one junction end is altered; a read error may explain this. V and J are TRBV7-9 and TRBJ2-7; maybe TRBD1 (5 bases). Germline V gene data show CDR1 as SEHNR and CDR2 as FQNEAQ (reference sequence). This CDR3 is built from 15 residues. The CDR3: CSSSLDGAAPYEQYF. The CDR3 DNA reads as TGTTCCAGCAGCTTAGATGGGGCAGCACCCTACGAGCAGTACTTC.

V usage is TRBV9 and J usage is TRBJ1-1; TRBD1 matches at 9 bases. J was trimmed by 1 base and V by 3 bases; bases with no gene match: 4. The CDR3 is 15 amino acids. The germline CDR1 and CDR2 sequences are SGDLS and YYNGEE. The DNA for the CDR3 is TGTGCCAGCAGCGGGGGGACAGGGAGGAACACTGAAGCTTTCTTT. Translation gives CASSGGTGRNTEAFF.

The chain joins TRBV13 to TRBJ2-5; tentatively, D is TRBD1 (6 bases). The J call may be incorrect, as the DNA end agrees better with TRBJ2-7. The CDR3 contains 13 residues. The germline V gene has CDR1 PRHDT and CDR2 FYEKMQ (reference sequence). DNA for the CDR3: TGTGCCAGCAGCGACGGGGACACCTACGAGCAGTACTTC. This gives the protein CASSDGDTYEQYF.

The genes are TRBV28 and TRBJ1-2, with a weak D call TRBD1 (6 bases). Germline CDR1 and CDR2: MDHEN and SYDVKM. The length of the CDR3 is 13 residues. The V end was cut by 8 bases, the J end by 2 bases, with 12 bases between. For the CDR3, the DNA is TGTGCCAGCTCGGGGGGCCTCAACTATGGCTACACCTTC. Translated: CASSGGLNYGYTF.

The V gene is TRBV6-6, the J gene TRBJ1-3, with a tentative D call TRBD1 (5 bases). Trimming cost V 5 bases and J 3 bases, with 11 bases left between them. The germline V gene encodes CDR1 MNHNY and CDR2 SVGAGI (reference sequence). There are 14 residues in the CDR3. CDR3 sequence: CASSQGTFGNTIYF. CDR3 DNA: TGTGCCAGCAGTCAAGGGACTTTTGGAAACACCATATATTTT.

The gene calls are TRBV29-1 and TRBJ1-1; 8 bases are a match to TRBD1. CDR3 size: 15 residues. With 6 bases clipped from V and 3 bases from J, the junction kept 12 bases outside the gene matches. Per germline, CDR1 SQVTM and CDR2 ANQGSEA. The DNA of the CDR3 is TGCAGCGTCAAAGTCTACAGGGGGGTATACACTGAAGCTTTCTTT. Translation gives CSVKVYRGVYTEAFF.